Listed below are T cell receptor beta chains from one sample, sequenced in a study of OX40 agonist ivuxolimab in advanced cancers. The data were produced by immunoSEQ multiplex PCR, yet TCRdb's version contains in-frame clones alone and is incomplete. The repertoire holds 80,000 to 100,000 clones, approximately 86% seen once, with 0.7% to 0.95% in the top ten. This material consisted of CD4+ or CD8+ T cells sorted from blood, taken in a trial of the OX40 agonist ivuxolimab. These receptors were taken from an adult with an advanced solid tumor such as melanoma, head and neck, liver or kidney cancer. CDR3s include the opening cysteine and the closing phenylalanine or tryptophan. A D gene is named only where the DNA matches it firmly. For some rows the clone size is stated as once, few or many, or as a class when expanded; others skip it.

TRBJ1-5 | NA | TRBV19 | NA | CASRAGEDPALQPQHF | TGTGCCAGTAGGGCCGGGGAGGACCCCGCACTTCAGCCCCAGCATTTT
TRBJ2-5 | NA | TRBV19 | TRBD2 | CASRGAGGETQYF | TGTGCCTCGCGGGGAGCGGGGGGGGAGACCCAGTACTTC
TRBJ2-1 | NA | TRBV5-1 | TRBD2 | CASSLGAGGSYNEQFF | TGCGCCAGCAGCTTGGGAGCGGGAGGATCCTACAATGAGCAGTTCTTC
TRBJ1-2 | NA | TRBV7-3 | TRBD1 | CASSLSPTGEREGYTF | TGTGCCAGCAGCTTATCACCAACAGGGGAGCGAGAAGGCTACACCTTC
TRBJ1-3 | NA | TRBV7-8 | NA | CASSFLGNTIYF | TGTGCCAGCAGCTTCCTTGGAAACACCATATATTTT
TRBJ1-2 | NA | TRBV25-1 | NA | CASSDWGRTNYGYTF | TGTGCCAGCAGTGACTGGGGACGTACTAACTATGGCTACACCTTC
TRBJ2-3 | NA | TRBV19 | NA | CASSISRPSDTQYF | TGTGCCAGTAGTATCTCCAGGCCCTCAGATACGCAGTATTTT
TRBJ2-3 | NA | TRBV5-1 | NA | CASSLGTYTDTQYF | TGCGCCAGCAGCCTGGGGACCTACACAGATACGCAGTATTTT
TRBJ1-5 | NA | TRBV28 | NA | CASSLGAQPQHF | TGTGCCAGCAGTTTGGGGGCTCAGCCCCAGCATTTT
TRBJ1-3 | once | TRBV19 | TRBD1 | CASRTGGSGNTIYF | TGTGCCAGCCGGACAGGGGGATCTGGAAACACCATATATTTT
TRBJ2-2 | NA | TRBV28 | NA | CASSLGLGGTGELFF | TGTGCCAGCAGTCTCGGACTTGGGGGCACCGGGGAGCTGTTTTTT
TRBJ2-5 | NA | TRBV30 | TRBD1 | CAWSRQGGRETQYF | TGTGCCTGGAGTCGACAGGGGGGGCGAGAGACCCAGTACTTC
TRBJ2-3 | NA | TRBV19 | NA | CASSSRESSDTQYF | TGTGCCAGTAGTTCTCGGGAGAGTTCAGATACGCAGTATTTT
TRBJ1-6 | NA | TRBV27 | NA | CASSRTRSSYNSPLHF | TGTGCCAGCAGCCGAACCAGGAGCTCCTATAATTCACCCCTCCACTTT
TRBJ2-2 | once | TRBV6-5 | NA | CASTSGANTGELFF | TGTGCCAGCACCTCAGGGGCTAACACCGGGGAGCTGTTTTTT
TRBJ1-5 | NA | TRBV5-1 | NA | CASSLGGNSNQPQHF | TGCGCCAGCAGCTTGGGAGGGAATAGCAATCAGCCCCAGCATTTT
TRBJ2-1 | NA | TRBV7-3 | NA | CASSLTRLDGEQFF | TGTGCCAGCAGCTTAACTAGACTAGACGGTGAGCAGTTCTTC
TRBJ2-3 | NA | TRBV6-5 | NA | CASRLQSNTDTQYF | TGTGCCAGCCGTCTACAGTCCAACACAGATACGCAGTATTTT
TRBJ1-1 | NA | TRBV6-5 | TRBD1 | CASSYSTGRTEAFF | TGTGCCAGCAGTTATTCGACAGGGAGGACTGAAGCTTTCTTT
TRBJ1-4 | NA | TRBV27 | TRBD1 | CASSLQGQGNEKLFF | TGTGCCAGCAGTTTACAGGGACAGGGGAATGAAAAACTGTTTTTT
TRBJ1-2 | NA | TRBV6-1 | NA | CASSEEATVDYGYTF | TGTGCCAGCAGTGAAGAGGCGACAGTGGACTATGGCTACACCTTC
TRBJ2-2 | NA | TRBV9 | NA | CASSVGGLDTGELFF | TGTGCCAGCAGCGTTGGGGGTTTGGACACCGGGGAGCTGTTTTTT
TRBJ2-7 | NA | TRBV28 | NA | CASSGGAGSISYEQYF | TGTGCCAGCAGTGGGGGGGCAGGATCGATCTCCTACGAGCAGTACTTC
TRBJ2-3 | NA | TRBV2 | NA | CASRDGRGTDTQYF | TGTGCCAGCAGGGATGGCAGGGGCACAGATACGCAGTATTTT
TRBJ1-1 | few | TRBV2 | TRBD1 | CASFGAGGSNTEAFF | TGTGCCAGCTTCGGGGCAGGGGGATCGAACACTGAAGCTTTCTTT
TRBJ2-1 | once | TRBV7-2 | NA | CASSDRGDEQFF | TGTGCCAGCTCCGACCGCGGCGATGAGCAGTTCTTC
TRBJ1-2 | once | TRBV10-3 | NA | CASKIDTTGGYTF | TGTGCCTCAAAAATCGACACTACGGGGGGCTACACCTTC
TRBJ2-5 | once | TRBV19 | NA | CASSLGQGRETQYF | TGTGCCAGTAGCCTCGGGCAGGGGCGGGAGACCCAGTACTTC
TRBJ2-5 | NA | TRBV7-7 | NA | CASPGALGETQYF | TGTGCCAGCCCGGGGGCCCTTGGGGAGACCCAGTACTTC
TRBJ2-1 | NA | TRBV5-1 | TRBD2 | CASSLRTSGRASEQFF | TGCGCCAGCAGCTTACGGACTAGCGGGAGGGCCTCTGAGCAGTTCTTC
TRBJ2-7 | NA | TRBV28 | NA | CASRAYRGLTPREQYF | TGTGCCAGCAGAGCGTATCGGGGATTGACGCCGCGGGAGCAGTACTTC
TRBJ2-1 | NA | TRBV10-3 | NA | CATGLYNEQFF | TGTGCCACCGGACTTTACAATGAGCAGTTCTTC
TRBJ2-2 | NA | TRBV6-5 | TRBD2 | CAHGSGRADTGELFF | TGTGCCCACGGTAGCGGGAGGGCCGACACCGGGGAGCTGTTTTTT
TRBJ1-2 | NA | TRBV18 | NA | CASSPGGDGYTF | TGTGCCAGCTCACCAGGGGGCGATGGCTACACCTTC
TRBJ2-1 | NA | TRBV5-1 | TRBD2 | CASSLGGRYNEQFF | TGCGCCAGCAGCTTGGGCGGGAGATACAATGAGCAGTTCTTC
TRBJ2-1 | NA | TRBV7-3 | TRBD2 | CASSPGLAGSEQFF | TGTGCCAGCAGCCCAGGACTAGCGGGATCTGAGCAGTTCTTC
TRBJ1-4 | NA | TRBV28 | TRBD1 | CASSGQGATNEKLFF | TGTGCCAGCAGCGGACAGGGGGCAACTAATGAAAAACTGTTTTTT
TRBJ2-4 | NA | TRBV10-3 | NA | CAISDGWATKYF | TGTGCCATCAGTGATGGGTGGGCCACCAAGTACTTC
TRBJ2-3 | NA | TRBV5-1 | NA | CASSSEDGSTDTQYF | TGCGCCAGCAGCTCGGAGGACGGCAGCACAGATACGCAGTATTTT
TRBJ2-1 | NA | TRBV19 | NA | CASSTYNEQFF | TGTGCCAGTAGTACTTACAATGAGCAGTTCTTC
TRBJ2-1 | NA | TRBV10-3 | NA | CAIRTSPYNEQFF | TGTGCCATCAGAACTAGCCCCTACAATGAGCAGTTCTTC
TRBJ1-6 | NA | TRBV28 | TRBD1 | CASSLWGTGINSPLHF | TGTGCCAGCAGTTTATGGGGGACAGGGATAAATTCACCCCTCCACTTT
TRBJ1-1 | NA | TRBV6-1 | NA | CASSENSKNTEAFF | TGTGCCAGCAGTGAAAACAGCAAGAACACTGAAGCTTTCTTT
TRBJ1-4 | NA | TRBV5-1 | NA | CASSLDNEKLFF | TGCGCCAGCAGTTTAGATAATGAAAAACTGTTTTTT
TRBJ2-1 | NA | TRBV30 | NA | CAWSGRNEQFF | TGTGCCTGGAGTGGGAGAAATGAGCAGTTCTTC
TRBJ2-4 | NA | TRBV18 | TRBD1 | CASSTNTGVENIQYF | TGTGCCAGCTCAACCAATACAGGGGTGGAAAACATTCAGTACTTC
TRBJ1-4 | NA | TRBV2 | TRBD1 | CASSQQGFYEKLFF | TGTGCCAGCAGTCAACAGGGGTTTTATGAAAAACTGTTTTTT
TRBJ2-4 | NA | TRBV30 | NA | CAWSASDIQYF | TGTGCCTGGAGTGCCTCGGACATTCAGTACTTC
TRBJ2-3 | NA | TRBV7-2 | NA | CASSFGQSTDTQYF | TGTGCCAGCAGCTTTGGGCAGTCGACAGATACGCAGTATTTT
TRBJ1-2 | NA | TRBV7-8 | NA | CASSPQGVGDGYTF | TGTGCCAGCAGCCCCCAGGGTGTTGGGGATGGCTACACCTTC
TRBJ1-4 | NA | TRBV18 | NA | CASSPNPGGDEKLFF | TGTGCCAGCTCGCCTAATCCCGGGGGGGATGAAAAACTGTTTTTT
TRBJ1-2 | once | TRBV13 | NA | CASERDRYGYTF | TGTGCCAGCGAGAGGGACCGCTATGGCTACACCTTC
TRBJ1-2 | NA | TRBV29-1 | NA | CSAPGVYGYTF | TGCAGCGCACCGGGGGTTTATGGCTACACCTTC
TRBJ2-2 | NA | TRBV6-5 | TRBD2 | CASKDSGPGELFF | TGTGCCAGCAAAGATAGCGGGCCCGGGGAGCTGTTTTTT
TRBJ2-1 | NA | TRBV18 | NA | CASSRDSSTDNEQFF | TGTGCCAGCTCTCGGGACTCCTCGACAGACAATGAGCAGTTCTTC
TRBJ1-1 | NA | TRBV4-1 | NA | CASSQPPGRLNTEAFF | TGCGCCAGCAGCCAACCCCCAGGACGGCTGAACACTGAAGCTTTCTTT
TRBJ1-2 | once | TRBV28 | NA | CASSYRANYGYTF | TGTGCCAGCAGTTACAGGGCAAACTATGGCTACACCTTC